The entry that follows covers one T cell receptor beta chain sequence. The sample holds a few counts of this clonotype. Its recognized antigen is unknown. Base qualities are not recorded, but no much larger clone differs from it by a single base. The donors were around 39 Caucasian individuals from Russia, aged roughly 6 to 100 years, who were systemically healthy. Around 10 milliliters of peripheral blood were collected from each donor into EDTA-treated Vacutainer tubes. Ficoll-Paque density-gradient centrifugation was used to isolate PBMCs, with at least 7 million per sample. Trizol reagent was used to extract total RNA from the PBMCs, yielding at least 6 micrograms per sample. The percentages of naive CD45RAhigh/CD27high T cells were determined by flow cytometry on a PBMC aliquot from every donor. From the germline V gene (reference sequence), CDR1 is DFQATT and CDR2 is SNEGSKA. The CDR3, cysteine through phenylalanine, is 11 amino acids long. CDR3 DNA only is kept here, 33 bases in frame from base 1. V is pared back by 7 bases and J by 0 bases, with 5 bases lying between the germline termini.

The data are from a study of blood T cells in healthy people across ages (dated by TCRdb to the mid-2010s). Background for the entire study: In model experiments, template switching captured roughly one uniquely barcoded TCR beta cDNA molecule for every two T cells. To track age-related changes in TCR beta repertoire diversity, the study relied on deep sequencing normalized with unique cDNA molecular identifiers. Donors of different ages were randomly distributed across sequencing lanes to avoid experimental bias. Two additional independent replicas of 1 million unique cDNA reads from the same blood draw were analyzed for two donors (one aged 18 to 30 and one aged 80 or older). Donors were grouped into four age groups: young (average roughly 15 years), middle-aged (about 40), aged (around 60) and long-lived (just over 80).

Points the paper makes about the study in general: Because donor CMV infection status was unknown, age-related changes in expanded clonotypes were potentially confounded. Compared with the aged group, more naive CD4+ T cells, fewer expanded clones and increased TCR diversity were shown by the long-lived group, suggesting age selection. Estimates of total diversity based on one million sequenced T cells were considered lower bounds and underestimates. The percentage of naive T cells measured by flow cytometry correlated strongly with observed TCR beta diversity. Observed TCR beta diversity per million T cells fell roughly linearly with age, and a significant reduction was already apparent by age around 44. Conclusive comparison of naive and antigen-experienced compartments was prevented by the profiling of bulk unsorted PBMCs.

The library was produced with 5' RACE. The listed sequencing device is Illumina HiSeq 2500. A second PCR of about 6 to 12 cycles was run with a J-beta primer mix and a sample-barcoded 5' primer. Each TCR beta cDNA molecule received a unique molecular identifier from a template-switch 5' adaptor carrying 12 random nucleotides. At least 2.5 million CDR3-containing paired-end reads were obtained from each sample. The Mint cDNA synthesis kit, primed by a TRBC-specific oligonucleotide, was used to synthesize first-strand cDNA from all RNA. Following uracil-DNA glycosylase treatment, a first 18-cycle PCR with universal primers M1SS and BC2_uni_R was performed on all cDNA. The published analysis was carried out like this. For normalization, 1 million high-quality reads, each with a distinct molecular identifier, were randomly selected from each sample. Reads sharing molecular identifiers were discarded rather than binned into consensus sequences. MiTCR, set to a Q25 quality threshold and the strictest error-elimination algorithm, was used for CDR3 identification, clonotype clustering and error correction. A nonparametric unseen species model using Euler transformation provided a lower-bound estimate of total TCR beta diversity. Clones were called with MiXCR by TCRdb after fastp trimmed the public reads at Q25, and only in-frame beta chains were retained. Rows are combined by CDR3 protein, so each entry shows the most common genes and DNA. TCRdb, not the original authors, processed these V and J calls. The sample contains approximately 800,000 distinct CDR3 sequences, approximately 35% of them found a single time. In total, the top ten clones hold 10% to 15% of the sample.

Sample: blood. The sequence was obtained from a man younger than 35 in good health. The sequence is built from TRBV20-1 and TRBJ2-3; the D gene is unclear. The DNA sequence follows: TGCAGTGGGGAAAGCACAGATACGCAGTATTTT. Its product reads: CSGESTDTQYF.